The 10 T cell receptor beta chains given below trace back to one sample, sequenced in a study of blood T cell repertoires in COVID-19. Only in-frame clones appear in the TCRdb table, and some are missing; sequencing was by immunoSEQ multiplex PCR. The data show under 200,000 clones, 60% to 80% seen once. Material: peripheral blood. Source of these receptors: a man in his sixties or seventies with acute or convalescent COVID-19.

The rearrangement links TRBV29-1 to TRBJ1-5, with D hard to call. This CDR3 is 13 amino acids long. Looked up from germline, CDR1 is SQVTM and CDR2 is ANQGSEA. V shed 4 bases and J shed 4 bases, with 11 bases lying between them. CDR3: CSVGDGFNQPQHF. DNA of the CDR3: TGCAGCGTTGGAGACGGGTTTAATCAGCCCCAGCATTTT.

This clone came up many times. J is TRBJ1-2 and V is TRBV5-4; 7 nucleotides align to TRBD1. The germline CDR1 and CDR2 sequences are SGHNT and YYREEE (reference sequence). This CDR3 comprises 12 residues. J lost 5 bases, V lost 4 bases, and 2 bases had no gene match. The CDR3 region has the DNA TGTGCCAGCAGCATACAGGGGTATGGCTACACCTTC. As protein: CASSIQGYGYTF. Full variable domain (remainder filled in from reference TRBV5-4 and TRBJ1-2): ETGVTQSPTHLIKTRGQQVTLRCSSQSGHNTVSWYQQALGQGPQFIFQYYREEENGRGNFPPRFSGLQFPNYSSELNVNALELDDSALYLCASSIQGYGYTFGSGTRLTVV.

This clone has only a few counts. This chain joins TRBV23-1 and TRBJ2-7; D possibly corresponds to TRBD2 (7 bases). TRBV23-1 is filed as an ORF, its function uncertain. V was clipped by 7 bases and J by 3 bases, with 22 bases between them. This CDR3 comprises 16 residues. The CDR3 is CASNPPGRGYIYEQYF. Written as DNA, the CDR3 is TGCGCCAGCAACCCACCGGGGAGGGGGTACATCTACGAGCAGTACTTC.

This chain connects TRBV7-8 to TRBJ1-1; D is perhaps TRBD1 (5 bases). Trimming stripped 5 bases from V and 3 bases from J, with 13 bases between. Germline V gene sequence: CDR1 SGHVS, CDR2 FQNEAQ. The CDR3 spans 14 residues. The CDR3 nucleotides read TGTGCCAGCAGCCGAGGGGCAATGGACACTGAAGCTTTCTTT. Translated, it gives CASSRGAMDTEAFF.

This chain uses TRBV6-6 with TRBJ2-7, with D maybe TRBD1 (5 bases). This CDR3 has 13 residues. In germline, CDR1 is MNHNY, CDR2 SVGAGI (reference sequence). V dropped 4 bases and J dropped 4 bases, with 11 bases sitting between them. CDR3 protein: CASSLSGSYEQYF. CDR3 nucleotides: TGTGCCAGCAGTTTGTCAGGGTCGTACGAGCAGTACTTC.

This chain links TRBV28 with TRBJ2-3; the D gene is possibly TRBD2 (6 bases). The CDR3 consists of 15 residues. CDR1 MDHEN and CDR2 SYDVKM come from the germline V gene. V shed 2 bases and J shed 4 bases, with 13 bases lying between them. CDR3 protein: CASSLGLGGSDTQYF. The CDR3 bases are TGTGCCAGCAGTTTAGGGCTAGGAGGGTCAGATACGCAGTATTTT.

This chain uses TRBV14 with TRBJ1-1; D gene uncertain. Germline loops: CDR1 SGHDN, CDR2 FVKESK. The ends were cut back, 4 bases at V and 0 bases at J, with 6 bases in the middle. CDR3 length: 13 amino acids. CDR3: CASSPNLNTEAFF. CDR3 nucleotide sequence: TGTGCCAGCAGCCCAAATTTGAACACTGAAGCTTTCTTT.

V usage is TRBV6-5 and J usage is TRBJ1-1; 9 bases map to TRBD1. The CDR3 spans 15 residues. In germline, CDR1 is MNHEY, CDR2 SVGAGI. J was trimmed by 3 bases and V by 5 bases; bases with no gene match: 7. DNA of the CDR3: TGTGCCAGCAGTAAAAGGGACAGGGCGGACACTGAAGCTTTCTTT. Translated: CASSKRDRADTEAFF.

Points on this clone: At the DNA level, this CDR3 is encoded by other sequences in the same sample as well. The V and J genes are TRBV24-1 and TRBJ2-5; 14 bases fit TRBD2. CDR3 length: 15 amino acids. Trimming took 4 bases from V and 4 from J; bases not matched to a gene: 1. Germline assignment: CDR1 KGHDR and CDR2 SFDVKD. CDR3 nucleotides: TGTGCCACCAGTGACGGGACTAGCGGGGGAGAGACCCAGTACTTC. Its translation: CATSDGTSGGETQYF.

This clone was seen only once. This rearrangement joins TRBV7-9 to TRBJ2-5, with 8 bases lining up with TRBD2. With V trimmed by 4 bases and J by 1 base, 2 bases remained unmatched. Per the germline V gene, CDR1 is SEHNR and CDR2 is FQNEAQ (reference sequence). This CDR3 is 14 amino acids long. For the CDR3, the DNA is TGTGCCAGCAGCTCTAGCGGGCTCCAAGAGACCCAGTACTTC. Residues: CASSSSGLQETQYF.